This TCR beta chain was identified during a study of blood T cell repertoires in COVID-19. Source study methods: Counts of nucleated cells, estimated from reference gene primer amplification, were obtained. Sequencing used immunoSEQ multiplex PCR; TCRdb keeps in-frame clones, though not all of them. V and J calls and clone size are copied from that table; D and trimming were computed from the DNA. The data show 150,000 or so clones, about four fifths seen once. This clone was seen a few times. The CDR3 has 15 residues. The trim removed 4 bases at V and 8 bases at J, leaving 9 bases unmatched. Germline V CDR1 and CDR2: MNHEY, SVGAGI.

The TCR originated in a man between 60 and 75 years old with active or convalescent COVID-19. V and J are TRBV6-5 and TRBJ1-4, with 8 bases aligning to TRBD1. Source material: peripheral blood. The CDR3 DNA sequence: TGTGCCAGCAGTTTTAGACAGGGGTGGTACGAAAAACTGTTTTTT. This encodes CASSFRQGWYEKLFF.